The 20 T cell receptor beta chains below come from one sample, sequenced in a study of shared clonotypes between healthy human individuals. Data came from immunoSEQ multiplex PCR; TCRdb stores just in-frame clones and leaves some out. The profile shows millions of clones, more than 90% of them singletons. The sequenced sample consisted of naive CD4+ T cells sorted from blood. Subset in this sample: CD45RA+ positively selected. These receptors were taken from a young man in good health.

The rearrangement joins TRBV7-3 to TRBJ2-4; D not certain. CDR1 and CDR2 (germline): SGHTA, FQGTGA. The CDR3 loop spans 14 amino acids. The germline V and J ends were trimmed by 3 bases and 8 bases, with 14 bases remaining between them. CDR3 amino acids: CASSFWAGSDIQYF. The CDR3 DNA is TGTGCCAGCAGCTTTTGGGCAGGTTCGGACATTCAGTACTTC.

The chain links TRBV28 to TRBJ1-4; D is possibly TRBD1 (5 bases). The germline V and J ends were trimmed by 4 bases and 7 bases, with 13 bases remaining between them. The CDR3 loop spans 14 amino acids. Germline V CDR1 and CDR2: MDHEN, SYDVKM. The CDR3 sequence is CASSSGRQSEKLFF. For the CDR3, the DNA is TGTGCCAGCAGTTCAGGGAGGCAATCTGAAAAACTGTTTTTT.

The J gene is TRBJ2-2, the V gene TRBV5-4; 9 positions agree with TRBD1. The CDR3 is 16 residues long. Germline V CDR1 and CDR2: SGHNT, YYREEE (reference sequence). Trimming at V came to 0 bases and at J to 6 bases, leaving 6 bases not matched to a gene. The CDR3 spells CASSLGGQGYAGELFF. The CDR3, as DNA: TGTGCCAGCAGCTTGGGAGGACAGGGGTATGCCGGGGAGCTGTTTTTT.

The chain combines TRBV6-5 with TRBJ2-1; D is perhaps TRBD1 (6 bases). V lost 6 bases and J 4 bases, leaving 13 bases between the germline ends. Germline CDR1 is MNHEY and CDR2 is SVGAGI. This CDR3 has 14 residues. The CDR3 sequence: CASSRTTGYNEQFF. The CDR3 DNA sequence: TGTGCCAGCAGCCGCACTACAGGGTACAATGAGCAGTTCTTC.

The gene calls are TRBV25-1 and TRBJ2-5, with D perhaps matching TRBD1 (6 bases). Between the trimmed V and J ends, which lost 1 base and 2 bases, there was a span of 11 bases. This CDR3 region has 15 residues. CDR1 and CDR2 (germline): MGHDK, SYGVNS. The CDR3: CASSEFRGSQETQYF. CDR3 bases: TGTGCCAGCAGTGAATTCAGGGGATCGCAAGAGACCCAGTACTTC.

The CDR3 reads CASSPWGVGTEAFF. The CDR3 DNA sequence: TGTGCCAGCAGTCCCTGGGGGGTGGGCACTGAAGCTTTCTTT. The chain couples TRBV27 to TRBJ1-1; a possible D gene is TRBD1 (5 bases). Trimming removed 5 bases at V and 4 bases at J, with 14 bases between. The CDR3 loop spans 14 amino acids. The germline V gene has CDR1 MNHEY and CDR2 SMNVEV (reference sequence).

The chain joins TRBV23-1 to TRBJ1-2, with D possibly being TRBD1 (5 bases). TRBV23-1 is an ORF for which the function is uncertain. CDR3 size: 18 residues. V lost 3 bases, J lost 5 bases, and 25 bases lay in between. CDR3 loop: CASSHPGGGGLTSYGYTF. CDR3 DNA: TGCGCCAGCAGTCACCCCGGTGGGGGGGGTTTGACTTCTTATGGCTACACCTTC.

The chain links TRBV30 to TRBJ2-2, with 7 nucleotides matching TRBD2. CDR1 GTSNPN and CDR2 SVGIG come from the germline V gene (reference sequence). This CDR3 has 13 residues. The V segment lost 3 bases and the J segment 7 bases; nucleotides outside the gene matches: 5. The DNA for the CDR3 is TGTGCCTGGAGGCCTCTAGCGGACGGGGAGCTGTTTTTT. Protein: CAWRPLADGELFF.

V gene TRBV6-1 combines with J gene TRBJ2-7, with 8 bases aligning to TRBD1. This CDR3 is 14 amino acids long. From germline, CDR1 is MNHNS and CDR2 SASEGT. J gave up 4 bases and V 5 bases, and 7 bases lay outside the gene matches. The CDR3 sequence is CASSPAGTGYEQYF. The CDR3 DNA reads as TGTGCCAGCAGTCCCGCCGGGACAGGTTACGAGCAGTACTTC.

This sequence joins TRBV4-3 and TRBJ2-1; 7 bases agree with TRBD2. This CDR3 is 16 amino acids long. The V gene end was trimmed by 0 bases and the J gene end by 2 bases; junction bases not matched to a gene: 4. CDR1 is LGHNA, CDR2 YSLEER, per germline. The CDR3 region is CASSQEGGTTYNEQFF. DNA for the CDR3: TGCGCCAGCAGCCAAGAGGGCGGGACTACCTACAATGAGCAGTTCTTC.

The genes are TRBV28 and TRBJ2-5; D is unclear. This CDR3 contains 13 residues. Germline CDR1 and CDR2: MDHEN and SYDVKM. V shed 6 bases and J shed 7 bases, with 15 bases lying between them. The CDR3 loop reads CASSRVLVATQYF. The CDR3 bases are TGTGCCAGCAGCCGGGTGTTAGTGGCGACCCAGTACTTC.

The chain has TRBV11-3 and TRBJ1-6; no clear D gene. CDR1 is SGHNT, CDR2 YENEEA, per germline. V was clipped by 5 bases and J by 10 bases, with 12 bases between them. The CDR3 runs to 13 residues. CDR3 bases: TGTGCCAGCAGCCCAGATAGTGGATCACCCCTCCACTTT. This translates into CASSPDSGSPLHF.

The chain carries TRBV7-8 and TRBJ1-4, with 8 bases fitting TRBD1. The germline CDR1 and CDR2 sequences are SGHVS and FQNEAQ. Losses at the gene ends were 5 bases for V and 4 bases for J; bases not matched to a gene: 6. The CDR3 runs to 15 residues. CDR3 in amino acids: CASSPRQGNNEKLFF. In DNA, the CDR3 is TGTGCCAGCAGCCCCCGACAGGGGAATAATGAAAAACTGTTTTTT.

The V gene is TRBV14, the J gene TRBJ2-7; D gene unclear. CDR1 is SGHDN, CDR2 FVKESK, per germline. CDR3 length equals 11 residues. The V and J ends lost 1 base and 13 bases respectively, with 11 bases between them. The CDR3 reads CASSQAPGQYF. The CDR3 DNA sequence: TGTGCCAGCAGCCAAGCTCCGGGCCAATACTTC.

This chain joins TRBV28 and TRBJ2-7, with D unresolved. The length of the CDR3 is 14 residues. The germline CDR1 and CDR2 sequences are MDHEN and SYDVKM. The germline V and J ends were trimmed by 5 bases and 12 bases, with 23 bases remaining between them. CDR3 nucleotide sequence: TGTGCCAGCAGTCCCGGCGCTGTCGCAGAAAGGTCGTACTTC. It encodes CASSPGAVAERSYF.

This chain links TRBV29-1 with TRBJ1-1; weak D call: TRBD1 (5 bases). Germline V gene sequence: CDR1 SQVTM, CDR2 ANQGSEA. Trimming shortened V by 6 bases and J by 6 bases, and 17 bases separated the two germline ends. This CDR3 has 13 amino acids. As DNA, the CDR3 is TGCAGCGTCGTCGGGACGGTTCCTTCTGAAGCTTTCTTT. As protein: CSVVGTVPSEAFF.

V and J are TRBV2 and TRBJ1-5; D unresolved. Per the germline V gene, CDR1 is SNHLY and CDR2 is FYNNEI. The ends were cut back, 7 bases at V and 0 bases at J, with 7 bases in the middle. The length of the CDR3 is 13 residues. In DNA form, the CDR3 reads TGTGCCAGCAACATCTATAGCAATCAGCCCCAGCATTTT. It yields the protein CASNIYSNQPQHF.

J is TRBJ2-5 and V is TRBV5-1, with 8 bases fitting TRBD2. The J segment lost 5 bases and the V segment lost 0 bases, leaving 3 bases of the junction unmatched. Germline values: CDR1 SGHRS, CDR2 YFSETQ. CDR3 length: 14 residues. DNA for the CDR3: TGCGCCAGCAGCTTGGCATTAGCGGGGGAGACCCAGTACTTC. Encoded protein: CASSLALAGETQYF.

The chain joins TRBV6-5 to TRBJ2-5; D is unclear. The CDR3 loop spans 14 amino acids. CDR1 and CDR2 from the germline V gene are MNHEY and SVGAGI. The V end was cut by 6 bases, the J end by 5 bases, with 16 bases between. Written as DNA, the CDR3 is TGTGCCAGCAGCCCCGCCGTCCTAAGGGAGACCCAGTACTTC. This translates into CASSPAVLRETQYF.

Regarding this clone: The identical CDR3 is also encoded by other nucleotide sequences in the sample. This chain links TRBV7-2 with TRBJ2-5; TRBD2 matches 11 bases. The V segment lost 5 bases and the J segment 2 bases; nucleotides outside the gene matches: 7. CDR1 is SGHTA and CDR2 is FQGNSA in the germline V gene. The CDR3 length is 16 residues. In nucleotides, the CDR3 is TGTGCCAGCAGCCTAAGACTAGCGGGGATACAAGAGACCCAGTACTTC. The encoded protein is CASSLRLAGIQETQYF.